A few counts support the clone carrying this TCR beta chain. What it binds is unknown. Through a sample-barcoded 5' primer and a J-beta primer mix, a second PCR was run for roughly 6 to 11 cycles. The template-switch adaptor was a 5' adaptor with 12 random nucleotides. It tagged each cDNA molecule. From the 5' RACE reads, TCRdb called clonotypes with MiXCR, one entry per CDR3 protein. The sample has over a million distinct CDR3 sequences, roughly 40% seen once; the top ten hold 7% to 9.5%. The data stem from a study of blood T cells in healthy people across ages. Findings and limits, study-wide: Getting older went along with TCR beta diversity per million T cells dropping roughly linearly. Naive T cell percentage showed a strong correlation with TCR beta diversity.

The V gene lost 2 bases and the J gene lost 7 bases, with 9 bases spanning the gap. Germline V gives CDR1 WSHSY, CDR2 SAAADI. This CDR3 has 13 residues. The source material was blood. The chain recombines TRBV10-2 with TRBJ1-5; D not resolved. This receptor was taken from a woman aged 18-29 years in good health. The CDR3 loop is CASSEEERQPQHF. The CDR3, as DNA: TGCGCCAGCAGTGAGGAGGAACGACAGCCCCAGCATTTT.